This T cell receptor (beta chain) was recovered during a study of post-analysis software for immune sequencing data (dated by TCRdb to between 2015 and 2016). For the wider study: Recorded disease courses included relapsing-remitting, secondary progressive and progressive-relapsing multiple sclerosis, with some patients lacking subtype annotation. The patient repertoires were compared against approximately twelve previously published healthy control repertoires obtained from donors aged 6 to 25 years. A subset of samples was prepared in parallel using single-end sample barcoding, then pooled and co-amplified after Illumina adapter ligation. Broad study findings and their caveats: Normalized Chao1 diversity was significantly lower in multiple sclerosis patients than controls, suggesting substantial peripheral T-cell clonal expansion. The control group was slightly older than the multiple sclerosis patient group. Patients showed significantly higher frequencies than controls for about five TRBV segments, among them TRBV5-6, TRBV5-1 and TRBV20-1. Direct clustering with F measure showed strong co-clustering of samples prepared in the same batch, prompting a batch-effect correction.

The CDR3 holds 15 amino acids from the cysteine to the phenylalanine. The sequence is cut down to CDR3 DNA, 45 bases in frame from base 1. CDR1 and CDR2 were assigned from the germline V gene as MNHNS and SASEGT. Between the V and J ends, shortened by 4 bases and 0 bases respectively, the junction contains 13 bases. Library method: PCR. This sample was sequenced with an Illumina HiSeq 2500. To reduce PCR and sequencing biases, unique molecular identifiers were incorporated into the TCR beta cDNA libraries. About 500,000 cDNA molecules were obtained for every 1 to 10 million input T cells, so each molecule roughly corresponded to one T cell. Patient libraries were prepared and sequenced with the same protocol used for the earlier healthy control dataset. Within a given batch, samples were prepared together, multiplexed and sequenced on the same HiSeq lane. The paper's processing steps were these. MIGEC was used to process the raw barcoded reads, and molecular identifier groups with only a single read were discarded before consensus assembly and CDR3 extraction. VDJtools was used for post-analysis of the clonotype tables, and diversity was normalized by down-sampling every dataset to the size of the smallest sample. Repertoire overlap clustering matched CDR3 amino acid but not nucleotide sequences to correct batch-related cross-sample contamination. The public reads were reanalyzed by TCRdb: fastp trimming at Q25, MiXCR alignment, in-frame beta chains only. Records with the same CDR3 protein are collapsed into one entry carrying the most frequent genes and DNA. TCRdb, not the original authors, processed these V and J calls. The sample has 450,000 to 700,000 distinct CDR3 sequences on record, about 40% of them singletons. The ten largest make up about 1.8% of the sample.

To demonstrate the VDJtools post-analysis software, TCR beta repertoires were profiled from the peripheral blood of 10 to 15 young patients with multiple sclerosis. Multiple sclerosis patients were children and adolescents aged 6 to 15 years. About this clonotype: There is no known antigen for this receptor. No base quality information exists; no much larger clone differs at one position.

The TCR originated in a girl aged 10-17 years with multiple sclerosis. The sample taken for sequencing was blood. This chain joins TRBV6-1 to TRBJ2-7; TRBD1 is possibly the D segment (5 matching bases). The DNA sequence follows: TGTGCCAGCAGTGTAGGGCAGGGTAACTCCTACGAGCAGTACTTC. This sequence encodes CASSVGQGNSYEQYF.